This record covers a single TCR beta chain. The antigen remains unidentified. Between the trimmed V and J ends, which lost 3 bases and 8 bases, there was a span of 17 bases. The CDR3 has 14 amino acids. Per the germline V gene, CDR1 is SGHRS and CDR2 is YFSETQ. These data originate in a study of T cells in localized non-small cell lung cancer. Broader study findings: In adjacent lung appeared a median around 55 of the top 100 tumor clones. It remains possible that heterogeneity exists, since only one tumor region was sequenced. Compared with tumor, uninvolved adjacent lung displayed greater T cell clonality, ranking highest overall. Elevated blood T cell density was associated with longer overall survival.

The repertoire was sequenced with immunoSEQ multiplex PCR; TCRdb's copy has only in-frame clones and lacks some. Altogether more than 2,500 clones are present, about 26% being singletons, with the ten largest covering 25% to 30%. Sequencing was performed on lung tumor tissue, taken before any cancer treatment. The source is a male donor aged 60 or over with stage I lung adenocarcinoma. The chain combines TRBV5-1 with TRBJ1-2; possible D gene TRBD1, 5 bases. The CDR3 DNA follows: TGCGCCAGCAGCTCCTTCGGGACTGAGGAAGGCTACACCTTC. Its translation is CASSSFGTEEGYTF.